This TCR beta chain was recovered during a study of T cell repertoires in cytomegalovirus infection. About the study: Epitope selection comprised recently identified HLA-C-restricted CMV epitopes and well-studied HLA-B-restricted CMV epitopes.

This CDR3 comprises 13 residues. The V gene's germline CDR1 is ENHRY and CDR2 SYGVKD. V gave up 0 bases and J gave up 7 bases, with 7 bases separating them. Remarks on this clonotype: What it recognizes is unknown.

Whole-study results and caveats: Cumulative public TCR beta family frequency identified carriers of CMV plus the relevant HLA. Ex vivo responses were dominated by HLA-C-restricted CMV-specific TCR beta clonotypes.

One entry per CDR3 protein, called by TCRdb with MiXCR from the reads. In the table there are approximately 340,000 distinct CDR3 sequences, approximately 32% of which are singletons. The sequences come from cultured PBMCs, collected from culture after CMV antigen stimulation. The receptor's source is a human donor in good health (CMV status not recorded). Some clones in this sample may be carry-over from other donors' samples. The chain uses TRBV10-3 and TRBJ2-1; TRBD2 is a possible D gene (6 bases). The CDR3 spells CAISESAGNEQFF. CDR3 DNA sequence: TGTGCCATCAGTGAGTCCGCGGGGAATGAGCAGTTCTTC.